This entry features one T cell receptor (beta chain) sequence. CDR1 SGHRS and CDR2 YFSETQ come from the germline V gene. Trimming at V came to 3 bases and at J to 2 bases, leaving 4 bases not matched to a gene. The CDR3 extends over 16 amino acids. Donors were grouped by their self-reported clinical history. Donors in Cohort 3 counted as recovered after two negative PCRs, clearance, or symptom resolution. This entry belongs to a study of blood T cell repertoires in COVID-19. Overall study context: T cells, B-cell-depleted T cells, or PBMCs provided the cDNA or gDNA that served as material.

Study processing details: Reference gene primer amplification in the assay estimated nucleated cell counts. Using immunoSEQ multiplex PCR, the repertoire was profiled, and TCRdb retains in-frame clones only, with some absent. That table gives V, J and clone size, and the DNA gave D and trimming. This table has around 200,000 clones, 85% appearing once. Sequencing used PBMCs or T cells enriched from blood (not recorded which). This rearrangement joins TRBV5-1 to TRBJ2-3; 12 nucleotides line up with TRBD2. The TCR originated in a man aged 40-49 years who had recovered from COVID-19. This CDR3 is CASSSRLAGVTDTQYF. Written as DNA, the CDR3 is TGCGCCAGCAGCTCCCGACTAGCGGGAGTCACAGATACGCAGTATTTT.